The following is a T cell receptor beta chain sequence with its context. CDR3 size: 15 residues. The V end was cut by 3 bases, the J end by 2 bases, with 12 bases between. The V gene's germline CDR1 is KGHSH and CDR2 LQKENI. The authors' processing: Researchers report that nucleated cell counts were estimated from reference gene primer amplification. The protocol was immunoSEQ multiplex PCR, while the TCRdb copy is restricted to in-frame clones and leaves out a portion. The V and J calls and clone size come from that table; D and trimming were worked out from the DNA. The sample contains 200,000 to 250,000 clones, 65% to 85% of which appear only once. This record comes from a study of blood T cell repertoires in COVID-19. Study-level information: Samples of COVID-19 (acute and convalescent) were obtained from the United States, Italy and Spain. T cells, B-cell-depleted T cells, or PBMCs provided the cDNA or gDNA that served as material.

The age range of participants was about 18 to 95 years, with residence in about 25 US areas. The receptor was isolated from a woman aged 55-69 years who had recovered from COVID-19. The material sequenced was PBMCs or T cells enriched from blood (not recorded which). This chain joins TRBV18 and TRBJ2-3; D is undetermined. CDR3 nucleotides: TGTGCCAGCTCACCGAGAGGCGATTCCACAGATACGCAGTATTTT. Amino acids: CASSPRGDSTDTQYF.